The 26 T cell receptor beta chains given below trace back to one sample, sequenced in a study of blood T cell repertoires in COVID-19. The assay was immunoSEQ multiplex PCR, and TCRdb's table has in-frame clones only and misses some. Seen here are roughly 160,000 clones, approximately 77% observed once, and the top ten hold 10% to 13%. The specimen sequenced was peripheral blood. The receptors derive from a woman older than 75 with active or convalescent COVID-19.

V is TRBV5-1 and J is TRBJ1-3, with 7 positions matching TRBD1. The CDR3 length is 16 residues. Losses at the gene ends were 4 bases for V and 0 bases for J; bases not matched to a gene: 7. Germline loops: CDR1 SGHRS, CDR2 YFSETQ. CDR3 bases: TGCGCCAGCAGCCAAGGGACAGCGCCCTCTGGAAACACCATATATTTT. This sequence encodes CASSQGTAPSGNTIYF.

The J gene is TRBJ1-4, the V gene TRBV18; perhaps TRBD1 as D (5 bases). With 4 bases removed from V and 6 bases from J, the gap between germline ends came to 9 bases. There are 13 residues in the CDR3. Per the germline V gene, CDR1 is KGHSH and CDR2 is LQKENI. The CDR3 bases are TGTGCCAGCTCACATGGCAGGGATGAAAAACTGTTTTTT. Amino acids: CASSHGRDEKLFF.

This clone was detected a few times. The sample has other DNA sequences that encode this CDR3 too. The chain joins TRBV9 to TRBJ1-1; D uncertain. The CDR3 contains 14 residues. V was shortened by 0 bases and J by 5 bases, with 11 bases between the two germline ends. Germline lookup yields CDR1 SGDLS and CDR2 YYNGEE. The CDR3, as DNA: TGTGCCAGCAGCGTAGCGCCATCGGGAACTGAAGCTTTCTTT. It yields the protein CASSVAPSGTEAFF.

This clone showed up just once. The V call is TRBV10-1, the J call TRBJ2-3; 12 nucleotides align to TRBD2. J was trimmed by 6 bases and V by 6 bases; bases with no gene match: 7. The germline CDR1 and CDR2 sequences are WNHNN and SYGVQD (reference sequence). The CDR3 runs 15 residues. The CDR3 DNA follows: TGCGCCAGCAGGGCTAGCGGGAGGGCCGTGGATACGCAGTATTTT. Its protein product is CASRASGRAVDTQYF.

This rearrangement joins TRBV5-1 to TRBJ2-7, with D unclear. Germline assignment: CDR1 SGHRS and CDR2 YFSETQ. The CDR3 runs 14 residues. Trimming cost V 0 bases and J 3 bases, with 10 bases left between them. CDR3 in amino acids: CASSLGIGFYEQYF. The CDR3 region has the DNA TGCGCCAGCAGCTTGGGGATCGGGTTCTACGAGCAGTACTTC.

The chain uses TRBV28 and TRBJ2-7, with a tentative D call TRBD1 (5 bases). The V end was cut by 4 bases, the J end by 7 bases, with 8 bases between. In germline, CDR1 is MDHEN, CDR2 SYDVKM. This CDR3 comprises 11 residues. The CDR3 reads CASSSGWEQYF. In DNA, the CDR3 is TGTGCCAGCAGTTCAGGGTGGGAGCAGTACTTC.

The gene calls are TRBV28 and TRBJ1-5, with 7 bases matching TRBD1. This CDR3 has 15 amino acids. V shed 5 bases, J shed 3 bases, and the junction held 7 bases outside the gene matches. Looked up from germline, CDR1 is MDHEN and CDR2 is SYDVKM. CDR3 loop: CASSLQTGNNQPQHF. The CDR3 DNA sequence: TGTGCCAGCAGTCTCCAGACAGGGAACAATCAGCCCCAGCATTTT.

The chain employs TRBV12-3 or TRBV12-4 and TRBJ1-2, with 7 nucleotides matching TRBD1. The CDR3 is made up of 13 amino acids. Trimming removed 5 bases from V and 4 bases from J; junction bases left unmatched: 4. CDR3 in amino acids: CASSPTGSYGYTF. CDR3 in DNA: TGTGCCAGCAGTCCGACAGGGAGCTATGGCTACACCTTC.

This chain connects TRBV28 to TRBJ1-3, with a possible D match to TRBD1 (6 bases). This CDR3 contains 17 residues. Germline V gene lookup returns CDR1 MDHEN and CDR2 SYDVKM. Trimming pared 5 bases from V and 0 bases from J, leaving 17 bases between. DNA for the CDR3: TGTGCCAGCAGTCGCGGACGTACAGGGCCCTCTGGAAACACCATATATTTT. This sequence encodes CASSRGRTGPSGNTIYF. Combining the CDR3 with reference TRBV28 and TRBJ1-3 gives the whole variable domain DVKVTQSSRYLVKRTGEKVFLECVQDMDHENMFWYRQDPGLGLRLIYFSYDVKMKEKGDIPEGYSVSREKKERFSLILESASTNQTSMYLCASSRGRTGPSGNTIYFGEGSWLTVV.

This chain joins TRBV2 and TRBJ2-7; the D is unclear. V lost 4 bases to trimming and J lost 6 bases, with 16 bases between them. CDR1 and CDR2 from the germline V gene are SNHLY and FYNNEI. The CDR3 totals 14 residues. The DNA for the CDR3 is TGTGCCAGCAGTGGAGGATACCAAACGGGCGAGCAGTACTTC. Translated, it gives CASSGGYQTGEQYF.

The V gene is TRBV12-3 or TRBV12-4, the J gene TRBJ1-2; unclear D gene. The CDR3 has 11 amino acids. V dropped 6 bases and J dropped 5 bases, with 7 bases sitting between them. CDR3 nucleotide sequence: TGTGCCAGCAGGGCCCCTTATGGCTACACCTTC. Translated: CASRAPYGYTF.

This clone has just a few counts. The chain links TRBV19 to TRBJ2-1; 10 bases agree with TRBD2. V shed 1 base and J 9 bases; nucleotides not matched to a gene: 6. Per the germline V gene, CDR1 is LNHDA and CDR2 is SQIVND (reference sequence). The CDR3 is 15 amino acids. The CDR3 region is CASSIVPSGSGEQFF. DNA of the CDR3: TGTGCCAGTAGTATAGTCCCTAGCGGGAGCGGTGAGCAGTTCTTC.

This clone was seen more than once but under ten times. A read error is likely here: a far larger clone is one base away. J is TRBJ1-2 and V is TRBV11-3; D possibly corresponds to TRBD1 (6 bases). The CDR3 consists of 13 residues. The V gene lost 5 bases and the J gene lost 2 bases, with 9 bases spanning the gap. Germline-derived CDR1 and CDR2 are SGHNT and YENEEA. CDR3 sequence reads: CASSVGQNYGYTF. Here the CDR3 DNA reads TGTGCCAGCAGCGTCGGACAGAACTATGGCTACACCTTC.

The rearrangement links TRBV10-3 to TRBJ1-2; 9 positions match TRBD1. Trimming removed 3 bases from V and 10 bases from J; junction bases left unmatched: 15. This CDR3 contains 16 residues. Germline V gene lookup returns CDR1 ENHRY and CDR2 SYGVKD. The CDR3 protein is CAISDTGQGPLFDYTF. The CDR3 DNA is TGTGCCATCAGTGACACGGGACAGGGCCCTTTGTTTGACTACACCTTC.

The chain joins TRBV6-4 to TRBJ2-1; D is possibly TRBD2 (5 bases). V shed 6 bases and J shed 2 bases, with 14 bases lying between them. CDR3 size: 15 residues. Germline CDR1 and CDR2: MRHNA and SNTAGT. The CDR3 region is CASSGEHGTYNEQFF. The CDR3 bases are TGTGCCAGCAGCGGGGAGCACGGGACCTACAATGAGCAGTTCTTC.

V gene TRBV7-2 combines with J gene TRBJ2-7, with 7 bases aligning to TRBD2. CDR1 SGHTA and CDR2 FQGNSA come from the germline V gene. Trimming at V came to 3 bases and at J to 8 bases, leaving 13 bases not matched to a gene. CDR3 size: 15 residues. This CDR3 reads CASSFSSGSTPQQYF. For the CDR3, the DNA is TGTGCCAGCAGCTTTTCTAGCGGCTCAACCCCACAGCAGTACTTC.

This clone came up once. The V call is TRBV7-3, the J call TRBJ2-2; maybe TRBD1 (7 bases). This CDR3 has 15 residues. CDR1 and CDR2 (germline): SGHTA, FQGTGA. V was shortened by 0 bases and J by 6 bases, with 11 bases between the two germline ends. CDR3 DNA: TGTGCCAGCAGCTTAACGGGACAGCGGGCCGGGGAGCTGTTTTTT. It is translated as CASSLTGQRAGELFF.

The V call is TRBV5-1, the J call TRBJ2-1; TRBD2 matches at 9 bases. CDR3 size: 15 residues. Germline values: CDR1 SGHRS, CDR2 YFSETQ. The V segment lost 0 bases and the J segment 4 bases; nucleotides outside the gene matches: 2. In DNA form, the CDR3 reads TGCGCCAGCAGCTTGGGCGGGAGGGAATACAATGAGCAGTTCTTC. Translating gives CASSLGGREYNEQFF.

The rearrangement uses TRBV2 and TRBJ2-2; the match to TRBD2 covers 7 bases. This CDR3 spans 16 amino acids. Germline values: CDR1 SNHLY, CDR2 FYNNEI. J was trimmed by 7 bases and V by 5 bases; bases with no gene match: 13. CDR3 bases: TGTGCCAGCAGTAACATCGGTGGGAGGGCTATCGGGGAGCTGTTTTTT. It is translated as CASSNIGGRAIGELFF.

This clone was counted between two and nine times. The chain links TRBV21-1 to TRBJ2-1; TRBD2 is the table's D call and was not checked against the DNA. TRBV21-1 is tagged as a pseudogene. CDR3 size: 17 residues. CDR3 bases: TGTGCCAGCAGCAAATCCTGCCGCGAGAGCTCCTACAATGAGCAGTTCTTC. Protein sequence: CASSKSCRESSYNEQFF.

This chain uses TRBV7-8 with TRBJ1-2; D remains unclear. Germline V gives CDR1 SGHVS, CDR2 FQNEAQ. The V end was cut by 2 bases, the J end by 4 bases, with 11 bases between. The CDR3 has 14 amino acids. The CDR3 DNA is TGTGCCAGCAGCTTAACCGGGGAGGGCTATGGCTACACCTTC. It yields the protein CASSLTGEGYGYTF.

V is TRBV11-2 and J is TRBJ2-7, with TRBD1 matching over 9 bases. Germline loops: CDR1 SGHAT, CDR2 FQNNGV. The J segment lost 5 bases and the V segment lost 3 bases, leaving 8 bases of the junction unmatched. There are 15 residues in the CDR3. The DNA of the CDR3 is TGTGCCAGCAGCTTTAATCGGGACAGGGTTAACGAGCAGTACTTC. The encoded protein is CASSFNRDRVNEQYF.

This clone was recorded a few times. The gene calls are TRBV7-7 and TRBJ2-1; 11 bases fit TRBD2. The CDR3 is made up of 16 amino acids. Germline V gene lookup returns CDR1 SSHAT and CDR2 FNYEAQ (reference sequence). Trimming cost V 5 bases and J 7 bases; bases outside gene matches: 10. The CDR3 nucleotides read TGTGCCAGCAGCCCAACCGTACTAGCGGGAGTAAATGAGCAGTTCTTC. Translating gives CASSPTVLAGVNEQFF.

The chain couples TRBV19 to TRBJ1-1, with D perhaps TRBD1 (5 bases). Looked up from germline, CDR1 is LNHDA and CDR2 is SQIVND (reference sequence). The CDR3 is 14 amino acids. V was trimmed by 1 base and J by 4 bases, leaving 10 bases between them. CDR3 amino acids: CASSIVAGITEAFF. The CDR3 DNA sequence: TGTGCCAGTAGTATAGTAGCAGGGATCACTGAAGCTTTCTTT. The whole variable domain, remainder taken from reference TRBV19 and TRBJ1-1, is DGGITQSPKYLFRKEGQNVTLSCEQNLNHDAMYWYRQDPGQGLRLIYYSQIVNDFQKGDIAEGYSVSREKKESFPLTVTSAQKNPTAFYLCASSIVAGITEAFFGQGTRLTVV.

The V call is TRBV4-1, the J call TRBJ1-2; 11 positions agree with TRBD1. Germline loops: CDR1 MGHRA, CDR2 YSYEKL. The CDR3 length is 16 residues. V gave up 2 bases and J gave up 8 bases; unmatched junction bases: 10. The CDR3 loop is CASSQSPRDRGLGYTF. The CDR3 DNA is TGCGCCAGCAGCCAATCCCCCCGGGACAGGGGGTTGGGCTACACCTTC.

This chain connects TRBV30 to TRBJ1-1; D is undetermined. CDR1 is GTSNPN and CDR2 is SVGIG in the germline V gene (reference sequence). The CDR3 has 12 residues. V gave up 3 bases and J gave up 7 bases, with 12 bases separating them. The CDR3 here is CAWRLQAGEAFF. CDR3 bases: TGTGCCTGGAGGCTGCAGGCGGGTGAAGCTTTCTTT.